The 12 T cell receptor beta chains below all came from one sample that was sequenced in a study of OX40 agonist ivuxolimab in advanced cancers. The table came from immunoSEQ multiplex PCR; TCRdb's copy has only in-frame clones and leaves some out. The sample yields just over 40,000 clones, about 91% seen once. The source was CD4+ or CD8+ T cells sorted from blood, collected in a trial of the OX40 agonist ivuxolimab. The source is an adult with an advanced solid tumor such as melanoma, head and neck, liver or kidney cancer.

The rearrangement uses TRBV28 and TRBJ2-7, with TRBD1 matching 9 bases. CDR3 length: 15 residues. Germline-derived CDR1 and CDR2 are MDHEN and SYDVKM. V trimming: 4 bases; J trimming: 3 bases; junction bases outside the gene matches: 7. CDR3 DNA sequence: TGTGCCAGCAGTTCAACCGGGACAGGGCACTACGAGCAGTACTTC. Amino acid sequence: CASSSTGTGHYEQYF.

CDR3 sequence (DNA): TGTGCCAGCATGGGCGGGTCTGAGGGAAACATTCAGTACTTC. It yields the protein CASMGGSEGNIQYF. The chain joins TRBV6-6 to TRBJ2-4, with D maybe TRBD2 (5 bases). This CDR3 is built from 14 residues. Germline V gene lookup returns CDR1 MNHNY and CDR2 SVGAGI (reference sequence). V dropped 7 bases and J dropped 6 bases, with 16 bases sitting between them.

The chain joins TRBV9 to TRBJ2-3; TRBD2 is a possible D gene (6 bases). The CDR3 is 14 residues long. Per the germline V gene, CDR1 is SGDLS and CDR2 is YYNGEE. Trimming took 1 base from V and 6 from J, leaving 12 bases between them. The CDR3 coding sequence is TGTGCCAGCAGCGTATGGGGGGTCGACGATACGCAGTATTTT. It encodes CASSVWGVDDTQYF.

CDR3 nucleotides: TGTGCCATTTCGACAGGGGAATTCGAAAAACTGTTTTTT. Encoded protein: CAISTGEFEKLFF. The V gene is TRBV2, the J gene TRBJ1-4; 8 positions agree with TRBD1. CDR1 and CDR2 (germline): SNHLY, FYNNEI. With 10 bases clipped from V and 8 bases from J, the junction kept 9 bases outside the gene matches. This CDR3 is 13 amino acids long.

J is TRBJ1-1 and V is TRBV5-6; D is uncertain. Germline loops: CDR1 SGHDT, CDR2 YYEEEE. The V end lost 0 bases, the J end lost 7 bases, and 7 bases lay between the germline ends. This CDR3 has 12 residues. The CDR3 DNA reads as TGTGCCAGCAGCTTGGTACGGGATGAAGCTTTCTTT. Translating gives CASSLVRDEAFF.

The rearrangement links TRBV4-1 to TRBJ1-2, with 9 bases identical to TRBD1. The CDR3 covers 14 residues. CDR1 and CDR2 from the germline V gene are MGHRA and YSYEKL. V lost 8 bases, J lost 0 bases, and 4 bases stayed unmatched. CDR3 sequence (DNA): TGCGCCAGCCAAGGGACAGGGACTAACTATGGCTACACCTTC. Its translation is CASQGTGTNYGYTF.

V is TRBV6-5 and J is TRBJ1-6, with D perhaps matching TRBD1 (6 bases). Germline V CDR1 and CDR2: MNHEY, SVGAGI. With 4 bases removed from V and 6 bases from J, the gap between germline ends came to 10 bases. This CDR3 is built from 14 residues. CDR3 bases: TGTGCCAGCAGTTCTGGACAGTCTAATTCACCCCTCCACTTT. Encoded protein: CASSSGQSNSPLHF.

This chain connects TRBV6-1 to TRBJ2-1; D is tentatively TRBD1 or TRBD2 (6 bases each). The germline gives CDR1 MNHNS, CDR2 SASEGT. The CDR3 is 15 residues long. With 2 bases removed from V and 4 bases from J, the gap between germline ends came to 12 bases. CDR3 nucleotides: TGTGCCAGCAGTGAATCCGGGGGCGGGTACAATGAGCAGTTCTTC. Translating gives CASSESGGGYNEQFF.

This clone was picked up one time. This sequence joins TRBV7-9 and TRBJ1-2; the match to TRBD1 covers 8 bases. The CDR3 length is 12 residues. The V gene's germline CDR1 is SEHNR and CDR2 FQNEAQ (reference sequence). J lost 8 bases, V lost 5 bases, and 4 bases had no gene match. CDR3: CASSPQGAGYTF. CDR3 coding DNA: TGTGCCAGCAGCCCCCAGGGGGCCGGCTACACCTTC.

This clone appeared a few times. J is TRBJ2-5 and V is TRBV25-1; 9 nucleotides line up with TRBD2. The CDR3 consists of 17 residues. Unmatched junction bases numbered 16, after V lost 6 bases and J lost 5 bases. The V gene's germline CDR1 is MGHDK and CDR2 SYGVNS. The CDR3 DNA reads as TGTGCCAGCAGCGGAAGGACTAGCGCTGAGACCAGGGAGACCCAGTACTTC. Translation gives CASSGRTSAETRETQYF.

This clone was seen only once. The chain couples TRBV6-5 to TRBJ2-5, with TRBD1 as a possible D gene (5 bases). The germline V gene has CDR1 MNHEY and CDR2 SVGAGI. This CDR3 contains 11 residues. Trimming removed 7 bases from V and 4 bases from J, with 7 bases in between. CDR3 protein: CASIQGETQYF. For the CDR3, the DNA is TGTGCCAGCATTCAGGGAGAGACCCAGTACTTC.

The rearrangement joins TRBV5-1 to TRBJ1-1, with D uncertain. This CDR3 has 16 amino acids. Germline CDR1 is SGHRS and CDR2 is YFSETQ. The V gene lost 0 bases and the J gene lost 0 bases, with 12 bases spanning the gap. The CDR3 DNA is TGCGCCAGCAGCTTGGACGCCAGTTGGATGAACACTGAAGCTTTCTTT. Amino acid sequence: CASSLDASWMNTEAFF. Variable domain in full (rest from reference TRBV5-1 and TRBJ1-1): KAGVTQTPRYLIKTRGQQVTLSCSPISGHRSVSWYQQTPGQGLQFLFEYFSETQRNKGNFPGRFSGRQFSNSRSEMNVSTLELGDSALYLCASSLDASWMNTEAFFGQGTRLTVV.